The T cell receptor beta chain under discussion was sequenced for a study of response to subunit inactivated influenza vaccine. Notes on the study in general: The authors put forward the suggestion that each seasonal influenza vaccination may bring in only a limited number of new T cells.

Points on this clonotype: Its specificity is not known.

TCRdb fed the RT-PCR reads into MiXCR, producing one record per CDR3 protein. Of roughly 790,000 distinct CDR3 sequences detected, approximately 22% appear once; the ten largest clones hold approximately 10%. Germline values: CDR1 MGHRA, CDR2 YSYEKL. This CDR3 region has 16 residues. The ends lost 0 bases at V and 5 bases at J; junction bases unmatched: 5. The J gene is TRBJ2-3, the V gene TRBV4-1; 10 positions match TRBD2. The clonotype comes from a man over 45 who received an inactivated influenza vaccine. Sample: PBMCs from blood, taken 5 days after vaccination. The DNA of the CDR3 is TGCGCCAGCAGCCAAGAAGGAGCGGGAGGGGGAGATACGCAGTATTTT. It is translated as CASSQEGAGGGDTQYF.